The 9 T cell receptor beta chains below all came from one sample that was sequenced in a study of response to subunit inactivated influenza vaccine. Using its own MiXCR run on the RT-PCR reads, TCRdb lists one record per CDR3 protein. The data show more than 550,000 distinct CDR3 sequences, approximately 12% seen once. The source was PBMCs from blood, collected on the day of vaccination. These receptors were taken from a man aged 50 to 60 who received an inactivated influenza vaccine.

In DNA form, the CDR3 reads TGTGCCAGCAGCCAATGGGAGACTGAAGCTTTCTTT. Translation gives CASSQWETEAFF. The chain is built from TRBV16 and TRBJ1-1; D not certain. Trimming cost V 1 base and J 5 bases, with 5 bases left between them. The germline V gene has CDR1 KGHSY and CDR2 FQNENV. CDR3 length: 12 residues.

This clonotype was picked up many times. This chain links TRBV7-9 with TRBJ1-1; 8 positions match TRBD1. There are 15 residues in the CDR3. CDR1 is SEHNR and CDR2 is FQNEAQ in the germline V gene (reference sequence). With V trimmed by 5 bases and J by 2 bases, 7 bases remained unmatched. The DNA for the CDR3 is TGTGCCAGCAGCATAACAGGGGGTGCAAACACTGAAGCTTTCTTT. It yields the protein CASSITGGANTEAFF. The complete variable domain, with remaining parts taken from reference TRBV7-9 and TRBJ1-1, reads DTGVSQNPRHKITKRGQNVTFRCDPISEHNRLYWYRQTLGQGPEFLTYFQNEAQLEKSRLLSDRFSAERPKGSFSTLEIQRTEQGDSAMYLCASSITGGANTEAFFGQGTRLTVV.

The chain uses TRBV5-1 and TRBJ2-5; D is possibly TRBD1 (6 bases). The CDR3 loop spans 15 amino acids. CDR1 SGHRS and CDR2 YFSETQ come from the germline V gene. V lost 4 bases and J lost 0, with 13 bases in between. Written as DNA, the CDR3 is TGCGCCAGCAGCCCCCAAACAGGGTACCAAGAGACCCAGTACTTC. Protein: CASSPQTGYQETQYF.

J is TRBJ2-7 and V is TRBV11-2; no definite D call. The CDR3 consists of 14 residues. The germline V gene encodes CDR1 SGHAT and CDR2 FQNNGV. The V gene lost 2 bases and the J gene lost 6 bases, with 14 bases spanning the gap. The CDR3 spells CASSLIKLKGEQYF. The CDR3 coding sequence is TGTGCCAGCAGCTTAATAAAGCTGAAGGGCGAGCAGTACTTC.

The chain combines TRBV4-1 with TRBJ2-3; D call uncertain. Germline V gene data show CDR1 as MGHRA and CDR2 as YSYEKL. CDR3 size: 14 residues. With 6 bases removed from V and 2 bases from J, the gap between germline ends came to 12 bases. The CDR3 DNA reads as TGCGCCAGCAGAAAGATTGGTTCCACAGATACGCAGTATTTT. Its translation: CASRKIGSTDTQYF.

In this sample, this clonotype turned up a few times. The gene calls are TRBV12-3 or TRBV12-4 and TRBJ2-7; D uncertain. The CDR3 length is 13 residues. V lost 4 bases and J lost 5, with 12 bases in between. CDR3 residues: CASSSQLVDEQYF. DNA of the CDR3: TGTGCCAGCAGTTCCCAACTTGTGGACGAGCAGTACTTC.

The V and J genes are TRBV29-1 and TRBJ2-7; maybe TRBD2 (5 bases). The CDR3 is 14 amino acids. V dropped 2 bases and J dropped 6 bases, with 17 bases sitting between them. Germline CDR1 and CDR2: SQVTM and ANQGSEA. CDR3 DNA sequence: TGCAGCGTTGAAAGCGGATCCCATGCAGGCGAGCAGTACTTC. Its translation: CSVESGSHAGEQYF.

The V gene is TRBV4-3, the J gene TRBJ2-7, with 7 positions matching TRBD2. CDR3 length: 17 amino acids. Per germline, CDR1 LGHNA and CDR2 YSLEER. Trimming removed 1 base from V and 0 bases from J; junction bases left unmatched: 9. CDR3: CASSQVLYGGSSYEQYF. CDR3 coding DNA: TGCGCCAGCAGCCAAGTCCTGTACGGGGGGAGCTCCTACGAGCAGTACTTC.

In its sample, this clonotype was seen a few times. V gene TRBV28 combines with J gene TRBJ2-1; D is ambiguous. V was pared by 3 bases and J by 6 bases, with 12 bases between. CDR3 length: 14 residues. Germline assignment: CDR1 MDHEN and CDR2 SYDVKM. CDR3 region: CASSFGPYLNEQFF. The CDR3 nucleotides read TGTGCCAGCAGTTTCGGGCCATACCTCAATGAGCAGTTCTTC. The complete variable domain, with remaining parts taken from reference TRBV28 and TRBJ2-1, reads DVKVTQSSRYLVKRTGEKVFLECVQDMDHENMFWYRQDPGLGLRLIYFSYDVKMKEKGDIPEGYSVSREKKERFSLILESASTNQTSMYLCASSFGPYLNEQFFGPGTRLTVL.